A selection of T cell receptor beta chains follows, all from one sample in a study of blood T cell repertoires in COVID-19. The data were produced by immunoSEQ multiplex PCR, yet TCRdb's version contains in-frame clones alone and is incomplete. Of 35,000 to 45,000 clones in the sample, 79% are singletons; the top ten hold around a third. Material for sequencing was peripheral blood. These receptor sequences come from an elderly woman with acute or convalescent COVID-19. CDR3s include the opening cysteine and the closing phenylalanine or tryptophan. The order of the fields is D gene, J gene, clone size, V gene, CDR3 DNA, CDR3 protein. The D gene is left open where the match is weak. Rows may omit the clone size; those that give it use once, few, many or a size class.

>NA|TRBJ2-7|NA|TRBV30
TGTGCCTGGAGTAAGAGCGAGCAGTACTTC
CAWSKSEQYF
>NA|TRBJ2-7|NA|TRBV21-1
TGTGCCAGCAGCAAAGGGGAGGGCGGAAGGGATCAAACCTACGAGCAGTACTTC
CASSKGEGGRDQTYEQYF
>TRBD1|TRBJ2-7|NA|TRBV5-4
TGTGCCAGCAGCTTGGAGGGGGCTCGGCTTACTGAGCAGTACTTC
CASSLEGARLTEQYF
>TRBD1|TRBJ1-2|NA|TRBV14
TGTGCCAGCAGCCAGACAGGGTATGGCTACACCTTC
CASSQTGYGYTF
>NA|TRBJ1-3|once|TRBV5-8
TGTGCCAGCAGCTTTTGGGGGCTATCTGGAAACATCATATATTTT
CASSFWGLSGNIIYF
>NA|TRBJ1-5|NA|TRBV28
TGTGCCAGCACCTGGTTACTAAATCAGCCCCAGCATTTT
CASTWLLNQPQHF
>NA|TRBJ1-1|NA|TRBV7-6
TGTGCCAGCAGCACGGTGCGGGGCGCTGAAGCTTTCTTT
CASSTVRGAEAFF
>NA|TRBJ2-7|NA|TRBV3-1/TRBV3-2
TGTGCCAGCAGCCACATGGGACTGGGGAAGACCTACGAGCAGTACTTC
CASSHMGLGKTYEQYF
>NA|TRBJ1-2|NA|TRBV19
TGTGCCAGTAGTATAGACAGGGGCGACTATGGCTACACCTTC
CASSIDRGDYGYTF
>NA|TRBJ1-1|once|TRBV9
TGTGCCAGCAGCACACAGGGAGCGACGAACACTGAAGCTTTCTTT
CASSTQGATNTEAFF
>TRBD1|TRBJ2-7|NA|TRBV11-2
TGTGCCAGCAGCTTAGAAGGACAGGGATTATACGAGCAGTACTTC
CASSLEGQGLYEQYF